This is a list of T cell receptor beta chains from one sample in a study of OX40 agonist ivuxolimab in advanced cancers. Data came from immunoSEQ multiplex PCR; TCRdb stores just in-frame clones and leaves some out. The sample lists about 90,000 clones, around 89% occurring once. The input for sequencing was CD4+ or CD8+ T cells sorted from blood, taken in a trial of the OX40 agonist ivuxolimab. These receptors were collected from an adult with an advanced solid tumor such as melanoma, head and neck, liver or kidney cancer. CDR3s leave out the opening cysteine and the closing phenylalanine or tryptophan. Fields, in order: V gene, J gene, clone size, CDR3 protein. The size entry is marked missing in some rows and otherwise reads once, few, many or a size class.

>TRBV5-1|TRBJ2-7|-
ASSLELAGFLDYEQY
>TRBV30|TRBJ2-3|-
ACTRGVSTDTQY
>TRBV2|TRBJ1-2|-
ASSFTVFRGYT
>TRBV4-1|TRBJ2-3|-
ASSQDFGTSGAFTDTQY
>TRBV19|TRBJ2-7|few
ASSIAGGPNEQY
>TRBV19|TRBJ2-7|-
ASSISDRGGEQY
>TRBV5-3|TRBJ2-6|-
ARLCGANVLT
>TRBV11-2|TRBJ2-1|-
ASSLYRGHNEQF
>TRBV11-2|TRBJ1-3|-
ASSFSSGVAGNTIY
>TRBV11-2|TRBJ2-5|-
ASSLRQGVKETQY
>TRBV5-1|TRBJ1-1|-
ASSQGTGYLNTEAF
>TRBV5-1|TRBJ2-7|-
ASSPSQGGREQY
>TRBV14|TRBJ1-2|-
ASSQNGYRALYGYT
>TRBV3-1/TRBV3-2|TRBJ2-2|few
GSGELF
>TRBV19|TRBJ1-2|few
ASRPGTGNANT
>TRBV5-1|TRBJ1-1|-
ASSPDRENTEAF
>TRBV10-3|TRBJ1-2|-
AISEGASNYGYT
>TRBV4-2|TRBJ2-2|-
ASSQDLGGGIRTGELF
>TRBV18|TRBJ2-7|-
ASSPRTGGSDEQY
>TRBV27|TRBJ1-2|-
ASSWNVQGTAGYT
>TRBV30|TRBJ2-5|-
AWSAKETQY
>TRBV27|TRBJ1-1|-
ASRTGAWNTKAF
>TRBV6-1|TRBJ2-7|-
ASSTHLGQNYEQY
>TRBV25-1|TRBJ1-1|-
ASSDTGVNTEAF
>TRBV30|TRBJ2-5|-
AWTQGGTQETQY
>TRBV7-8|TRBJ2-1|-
ASSLGDSSYNEQF
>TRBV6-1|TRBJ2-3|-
ASSEGADTQY
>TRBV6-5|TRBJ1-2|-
AAGFGYT
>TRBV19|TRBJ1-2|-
ASSADRAGYGYT
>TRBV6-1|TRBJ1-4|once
ASSDMVGRGNEKLF
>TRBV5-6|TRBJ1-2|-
ASSRDRWGYT
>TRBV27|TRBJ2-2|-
ASMGRDRGPSGELF
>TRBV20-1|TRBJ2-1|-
SASDDRVQF
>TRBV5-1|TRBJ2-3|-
ASSLVLGTDTQY
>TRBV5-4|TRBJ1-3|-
ASSFTGRVSGNTIY
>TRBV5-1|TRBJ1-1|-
ASSIGTKQGTEAF
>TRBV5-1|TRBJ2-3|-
ARKDIGLAGETLDTQY
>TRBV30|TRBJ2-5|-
AWSKTVWGETQY
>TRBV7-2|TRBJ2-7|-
ASSLDEAAYEQY
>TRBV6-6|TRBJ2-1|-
ASRLPGQLNEQF
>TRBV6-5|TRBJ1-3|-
ASSLGLKLGNTIY
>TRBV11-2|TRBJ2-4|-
ASSLSGTGAKNIQY
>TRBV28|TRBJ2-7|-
ASSSDYEQY
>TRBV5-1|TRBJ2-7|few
ASSPQISYEQY